The sequence of this T cell receptor (beta chain) was determined in a study of CD8 T cells in Susac syndrome (dated by TCRdb to between 2018 and 2020). About the full investigation: Whether CD8+ T cell activation and differentiation in Susac syndrome was antigen driven was tested using repertoire sequencing. The study compared CD8+ T cell repertoire clonality among roughly eleven healthy donors, around 14 Susac syndrome patients and approximately 16 multiple sclerosis patients.

Results the study describes overall, beyond this receptor: The TCR sequencing and HLA analysis was acknowledged to have included a relatively small number of individuals.

RNA was extracted using the RNeasy kit, and about 0.45 to 1 microgram was reverse transcribed with random hexamers. The immunoSEQ multiplex PCR assay, which covers 54 Vbeta and 13 Jbeta segments, was used to amplify TCR beta CDR3 regions. PCR amplification bias was corrected by using a synthetic template baseline for primer optimization and computational correction. Per the source publication's procedure: Only productive sequences were kept, with reads annotated to V, D and J genes according to IMGT and analyzed in immunoSEQ Analyzer. To calculate clonality, Shannon entropy was normalized by log2 of the number of productive unique sequences and then subtracted from one. Public and private clones were assessed among the 100 most prevalent clones of each patient and control. A clone was defined as Susac-specific if it was absent from the healthy and MS cohorts, from over a thousand published viral clones and from other ImmuneACCESS disease sequences. TCRdb applied fastp at Q25 and MiXCR to the public reads, then kept only in-frame beta chains. Entries are consolidated by CDR3 protein sequence, retaining the most common genes and DNA. TCRdb's processing, not the authors' own work, is the source of the V and J calls. Counted in this sample were around 280,000 distinct CDR3 sequences; around 84% of them appeared once. The top ten constitute over 0.095% of the sample.

Peripheral blood CD8+ and CD4+ T cells from healthy donors, Susac syndrome patients and multiple sclerosis patients were profiled by high-throughput TCR beta sequencing. Multiple sclerosis controls were treatment-naive patients with stable or active relapsing-remitting disease fulfilling revised McDonald criteria. Bulk CD8+ and CD4+ T cells were purified magnetically by negative isolation, whereas CD8+ TEMRA cells were enriched by FACS. Blood was drawn into EDTA tubes, processed within 24 hours, and PBMCs were isolated by density gradient centrifugation. PBMCs intended for TCR sequencing were cryopreserved in liquid nitrogen and thawed later in a water bath at 37 degrees C. Purity of sorted or isolated CD4+, CD8+ and CD8+ TEMRA cells was at least 90%. The junction carries 18 bases between V and J, which are trimmed by 4 bases and 2 bases respectively. From cysteine to phenylalanine, the CDR3 is 17 amino acids long. The only DNA kept is the CDR3, 51 bases in frame from the first base. The germline V gene (reference sequence) gives CDR1 as LNHDA and CDR2 as SQIVND.

For this clonotype: What this receptor recognizes is not known. Per-base quality was not reported, and no clone a single base away is much larger than it.

In this chain, TRBV19 is recombined with TRBJ2-4; the D call is tentative, TRBD1 or TRBD2, as each matches 5 bases. Sequenced input: CD8+ T cells from PBMCs. This sequence originates from a human donor with multiple sclerosis. The sequence in DNA is TGTGCCAGTAGTAAGAGGGGCGTGAGGTTTTCCAAAAACATTCAGTACTTC. It codes for CASSKRGVRFSKNIQYF.